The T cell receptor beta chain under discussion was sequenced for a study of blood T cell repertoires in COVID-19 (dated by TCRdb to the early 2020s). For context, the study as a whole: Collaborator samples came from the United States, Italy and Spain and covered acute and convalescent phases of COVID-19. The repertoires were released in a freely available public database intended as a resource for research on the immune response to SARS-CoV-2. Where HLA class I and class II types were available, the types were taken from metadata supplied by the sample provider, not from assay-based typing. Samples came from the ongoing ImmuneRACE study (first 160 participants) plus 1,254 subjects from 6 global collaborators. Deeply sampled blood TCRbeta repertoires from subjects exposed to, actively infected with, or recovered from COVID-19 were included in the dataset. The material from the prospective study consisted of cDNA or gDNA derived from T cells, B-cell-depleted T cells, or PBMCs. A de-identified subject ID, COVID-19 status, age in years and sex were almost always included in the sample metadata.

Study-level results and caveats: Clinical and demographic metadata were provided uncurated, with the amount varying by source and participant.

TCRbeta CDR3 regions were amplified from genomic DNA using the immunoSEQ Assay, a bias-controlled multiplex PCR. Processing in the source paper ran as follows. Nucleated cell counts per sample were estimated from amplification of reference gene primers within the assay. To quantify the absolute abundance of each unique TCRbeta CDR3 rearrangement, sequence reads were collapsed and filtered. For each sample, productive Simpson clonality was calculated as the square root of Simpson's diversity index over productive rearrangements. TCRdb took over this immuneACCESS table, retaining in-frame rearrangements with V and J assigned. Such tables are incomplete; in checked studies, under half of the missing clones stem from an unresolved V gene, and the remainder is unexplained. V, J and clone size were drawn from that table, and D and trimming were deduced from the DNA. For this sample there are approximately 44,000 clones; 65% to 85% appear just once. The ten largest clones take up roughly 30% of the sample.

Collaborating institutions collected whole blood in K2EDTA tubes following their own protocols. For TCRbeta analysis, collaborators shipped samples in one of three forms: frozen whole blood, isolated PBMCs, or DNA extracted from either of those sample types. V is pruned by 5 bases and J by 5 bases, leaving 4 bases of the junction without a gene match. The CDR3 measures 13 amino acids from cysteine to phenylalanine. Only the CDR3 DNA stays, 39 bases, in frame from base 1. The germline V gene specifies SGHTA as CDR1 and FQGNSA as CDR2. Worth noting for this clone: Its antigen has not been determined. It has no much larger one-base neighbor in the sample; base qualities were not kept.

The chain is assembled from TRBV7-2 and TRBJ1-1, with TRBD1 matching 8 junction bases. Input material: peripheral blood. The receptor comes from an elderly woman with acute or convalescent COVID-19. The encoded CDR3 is CASSKQGGTEAFF. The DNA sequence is TGTGCCAGCAGCAAACAGGGGGGAACTGAAGCTTTCTTT.